These T cell receptor beta chains were read from a single sample in a study of shared clonotypes between healthy human individuals. The data were produced by immunoSEQ multiplex PCR, yet TCRdb's version contains in-frame clones alone and is incomplete. In the table there are 650,000 to 800,000 clones, 72% of which are singletons. The sample was memory CD4+ T cells sorted from blood. The receptors originated from a woman in her 30s in good health. The CDR3 runs from the conserved cysteine through the conserved F or W. D genes are given only for firm matches. Rows give clone size only sometimes, using once, few, many, or a class for an expanded clone.

>.|.|TRBV6-5|TRBJ2-2
CASSYSKSENTGELFF
TGTGCCAGCAGTTACTCGAAATCGGAGAACACCGGGGAGCTGTTTTTT
>.|TRBD2|TRBV7-6|TRBJ2-5
CASSWGSGSFETQYF
TGTGCCAGCAGCTGGGGTAGCGGGTCTTTCGAGACCCAGTACTTC
>.|.|TRBV16|TRBJ2-7
CASSRGRQTYEQYF
TGTGCCAGCAGCAGGGGTCGCCAAACCTACGAGCAGTACTTC
>.|TRBD2|TRBV19|TRBJ2-3
CASSPVLAGGKGASTDTQYF
TGTGCCAGTAGTCCCGTACTAGCGGGAGGGAAGGGAGCCAGCACAGATACGCAGTATTTT
>few|.|TRBV28|TRBJ2-5
CASGAGETQYF
TGTGCCAGCGGAGCGGGAGAGACCCAGTACTTC
>.|.|TRBV21-1|TRBJ2-7
CASSKEAPTSGILEQYF
TGTGCCAGCAGCAAAGAAGCGCCGACTAGCGGAATTCTCGAGCAGTACTTC
>.|.|TRBV19|TRBJ2-7
CASSGDLFYEQYF
TGTGCCAGTAGTGGGGACCTTTTCTACGAGCAGTACTTC
>.|.|TRBV13|TRBJ2-5
CASRGATGTQETQYF
TGTGCCAGCAGGGGAGCTACAGGGACTCAAGAGACCCAGTACTTC
>.|.|TRBV6-5|TRBJ2-7
CASSPGVWPGEQYF
TGTGCCAGCAGTCCCGGGGTATGGCCGGGCGAGCAGTACTTC
>.|.|TRBV28|TRBJ1-1
CATRWLRSTEAFF
TGTGCCACCCGGTGGTTGAGGTCCACTGAAGCTTTCTTT
>.|.|TRBV27|TRBJ1-2
CASSLDGGYGYTF
TGTGCCAGCAGTTTGGACGGGGGATATGGCTACACCTTC
>.|.|TRBV11-3|TRBJ1-1
CASSRRQRNTEAFF
TGTGCCAGCAGCCGACGACAGAGGAACACTGAAGCTTTCTTT
>.|TRBD2|TRBV18|TRBJ2-1
CASSPRLAGSYNEQFF
TGTGCCAGCTCACCACGGCTAGCGGGCTCCTACAATGAGCAGTTCTTC
>.|.|TRBV27|TRBJ2-7
CASSRDGSYEQYF
TGTGCCAGCAGCCGGGACGGCTCCTACGAGCAGTACTTC
>.|TRBD1|TRBV11-1|TRBJ1-4
CASSFRQGGNEKLFF
TGTGCCAGCAGCTTTCGACAGGGCGGGAATGAAAAACTGTTTTTT
>.|TRBD1|TRBV2|TRBJ1-5
CASRDRVVSQPQHF
TGTGCCAGCCGGGACAGGGTCGTCAGTCAGCCCCAGCATTTT
>.|.|TRBV6-1|TRBJ1-3
CASSPSMSDTIYF
TGTGCCAGCAGTCCCTCTATGAGCGACACCATATATTTT
>once|.|TRBV5-1|TRBJ1-2
CASSPHREGSYGYTF
TGCGCCAGCAGCCCCCACAGGGAAGGAAGCTATGGCTACACCTTC
>few|.|TRBV5-1|TRBJ2-1
CASSNPSSYNEQFF
TGCGCCAGCAGCAATCCTAGCTCCTACAATGAGCAGTTCTTC
>.|.|TRBV11-3|TRBJ2-1
CASSLGRSEQFF
TGTGCCAGCAGCTTAGGCCGGTCTGAGCAGTTCTTC
>.|.|TRBV29-1|TRBJ2-1
CSCRDSYNEQFF
TGCAGCTGCCGTGACTCCTACAATGAGCAGTTCTTC
>.|.|TRBV28|TRBJ1-1
CASSPLLGFQGRQGTEAFF
TGTGCCAGCAGTCCCCTTTTGGGATTCCAGGGGAGGCAGGGCACTGAAGCTTTCTTT
>many|.|TRBV19|TRBJ2-3
CASMLVGREDTQYF
TGTGCCAGTATGTTGGTAGGACGCGAAGATACGCAGTATTTT
>.|TRBD1|TRBV28|TRBJ1-4
CASSLTGGGKEKLFF
TGTGCCAGCAGCTTAACAGGGGGGGGAAAGGAAAAACTGTTTTTT
>.|.|TRBV6-5|TRBJ1-5
CATQKGIGRNQPQHF
TGTGCCACCCAAAAAGGGATCGGTCGGAATCAGCCCCAGCATTTT
>many|.|TRBV5-6|TRBJ1-4
CASSPGATNEKLFF
TGTGCCAGCAGCCCAGGTGCAACTAATGAAAAACTGTTTTTT
>.|TRBD2|TRBV19|TRBJ2-7
CASSIVTSGPYEQYF
TGTGCCAGTAGTATAGTCACTAGCGGACCCTACGAGCAGTACTTC
>.|.|TRBV5-1|TRBJ1-5
CASSLEGGLNQPQHF
TGCGCCAGCAGCTTGGAGGGTGGGCTGAATCAGCCCCAGCATTTT
>.|TRBD1|TRBV5-1|TRBJ1-1
CASSLGDSGGAFF
TGCGCCAGCAGCTTAGGGGACAGCGGTGGGGCTTTCTTT
>.|.|TRBV2|TRBJ2-1
CASSVYNEQFF
TGTGCCAGCAGTGTCTACAATGAGCAGTTCTTC
>.|TRBD2|TRBV19|TRBJ2-5
CASSTSGRETQYF
TGTGCCAGTAGTACTAGCGGGAGGGAGACCCAGTACTTC
>.|.|TRBV19|TRBJ1-5
CASSIRRRNQPQHF
TGTGCCAGTAGTATTCGACGGAGGAATCAGCCCCAGCATTTT
>.|.|TRBV9|TRBJ1-1
CASSLTGTPVTEAFF
TGTGCCAGCAGCCTGACCGGGACCCCGGTTACTGAAGCTTTCTTT
>.|TRBD2|TRBV28|TRBJ2-7
CASTLGLAESIRKNYEQYF
TGTGCCAGCACCCTTGGACTAGCGGAATCCATACGGAAAAACTACGAGCAGTACTTC
>.|.|TRBV6-4|TRBJ1-5
CASSDRTRDSNQPQHF
TGTGCCAGCAGTGACAGAACCCGGGACAGCAATCAGCCCCAGCATTTT
>.|.|TRBV7-9|TRBJ1-2
CASSLGWSYGYTF
TGTGCCAGCAGCCTAGGATGGTCCTATGGCTACACCTTC
>.|.|TRBV5-1|TRBJ1-1
CASSAPGRGSEAFF
TGCGCCAGCAGCGCGCCTGGGAGGGGGTCTGAAGCTTTCTTT
>.|TRBD2|TRBV5-1|TRBJ2-1
CASSLGEGPYNEQFF
TGCGCCAGCAGCTTGGGGGAGGGCCCATACAATGAGCAGTTCTTC
>once|TRBD1|TRBV30|TRBJ1-5
CAWTDRGYNQPQHF
TGTGCCTGGACCGACAGGGGTTACAATCAGCCCCAGCATTTT
>.|TRBD1|TRBV19|TRBJ2-1
CASIGSKTGFFAYNEQFF
TGTGCCAGTATCGGCTCCAAGACAGGGTTCTTCGCCTACAATGAGCAGTTCTTC
>.|TRBD1|TRBV5-6|TRBJ1-3
CASSRIRQGSGNTIYF
TGTGCCAGCAGCCGAATAAGACAGGGCTCCGGAAACACCATATATTTT
>.|.|TRBV28|TRBJ2-1
CASSLWVDEQFF
TGTGCCAGCAGTTTATGGGTGGATGAGCAGTTCTTC
>.|.|TRBV28|TRBJ1-4
CASSLQAGGEKLFF
TGTGCCAGCAGTTTGCAGGCGGGCGGTGAAAAACTGTTTTTT
>.|.|TRBV6-1|TRBJ1-1
CASRGNLNTEAFF
TGTGCCAGTAGGGGAAACTTGAACACTGAAGCTTTCTTT
>few|.|TRBV6-1|TRBJ2-7
CASTMGIFSYEQYF
TGTGCCAGCACGATGGGCATCTTCTCCTACGAGCAGTACTTC
>.|.|TRBV18|TRBJ2-1
CASSPTIEQFF
TGTGCCAGCTCACCTACCATTGAGCAGTTCTTC
>.|.|TRBV7-9|TRBJ2-7
CASSLGWGAPPSEQYF
TGTGCCAGCAGCTTAGGCTGGGGGGCACCCCCATCGGAGCAGTACTTC
>.|TRBD1|TRBV5-4|TRBJ2-1
CASSFDRVSYNEQFF
TGTGCCAGCAGCTTCGACAGGGTCTCCTACAATGAGCAGTTCTTC
>.|TRBD2|TRBV7-2|TRBJ2-7
CASSEGLAGSYEQYF
TGTGCCAGCAGCGAAGGACTAGCGGGCTCCTACGAGCAGTACTTC
>.|.|TRBV30|TRBJ2-1
CAWSVRGRGEQFF
TGTGCCTGGAGTGTACGCGGCCGGGGTGAGCAGTTCTTC
>.|.|TRBV5-1|TRBJ1-2
CASSLVAPSRGYTF
TGCGCCAGCAGCTTGGTTGCGCCAAGTCGCGGCTACACCTTC
>few|TRBD1|TRBV25-1|TRBJ2-2
CASSGGQGVFTGELFF
TGTGCCAGCAGTGGGGGACAGGGGGTTTTCACCGGGGAGCTGTTTTTT
>once|TRBD2|TRBV11-2|TRBJ2-7
CASSPLPAGGRLTYEQYF
TGTGCCAGCAGCCCCCTCCCAGCGGGAGGGCGGCTGACCTACGAGCAGTACTTC
>.|TRBD1|TRBV27|TRBJ2-7
CASSSGQGGEQYF
TGTGCCAGCAGTTCGGGACAGGGCGGGGAGCAGTACTTC
>.|TRBD2|TRBV7-3|TRBJ2-1
CASSLQTSGHNEQFF
TGTGCCAGCAGCTTACAGACTAGCGGGCACAATGAGCAGTTCTTC
>.|.|TRBV18|TRBJ1-1
CASSPVVGSTEAFF
TGTGCCAGCTCACCGGTGGTTGGCAGCACTGAAGCTTTCTTT
>.|TRBD1|TRBV5-1|TRBJ2-2
CASSLNQAGGTGELFF
TGCGCCAGCAGCTTGAATCAGGCAGGGGGCACCGGGGAGCTGTTTTTT